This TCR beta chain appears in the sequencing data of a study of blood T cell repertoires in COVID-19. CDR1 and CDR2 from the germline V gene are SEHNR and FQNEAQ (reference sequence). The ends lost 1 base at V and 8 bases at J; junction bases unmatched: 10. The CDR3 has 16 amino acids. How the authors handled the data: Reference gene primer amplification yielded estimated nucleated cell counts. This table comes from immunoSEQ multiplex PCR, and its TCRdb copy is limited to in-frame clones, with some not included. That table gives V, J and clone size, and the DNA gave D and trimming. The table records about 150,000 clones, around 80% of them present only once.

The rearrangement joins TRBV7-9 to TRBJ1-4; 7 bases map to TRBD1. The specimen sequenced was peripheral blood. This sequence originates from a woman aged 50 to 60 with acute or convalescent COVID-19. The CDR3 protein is CASSLVADRLHEKLFF. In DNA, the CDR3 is TGTGCCAGCAGCTTAGTGGCGGACAGGTTACACGAAAAACTGTTTTTT.